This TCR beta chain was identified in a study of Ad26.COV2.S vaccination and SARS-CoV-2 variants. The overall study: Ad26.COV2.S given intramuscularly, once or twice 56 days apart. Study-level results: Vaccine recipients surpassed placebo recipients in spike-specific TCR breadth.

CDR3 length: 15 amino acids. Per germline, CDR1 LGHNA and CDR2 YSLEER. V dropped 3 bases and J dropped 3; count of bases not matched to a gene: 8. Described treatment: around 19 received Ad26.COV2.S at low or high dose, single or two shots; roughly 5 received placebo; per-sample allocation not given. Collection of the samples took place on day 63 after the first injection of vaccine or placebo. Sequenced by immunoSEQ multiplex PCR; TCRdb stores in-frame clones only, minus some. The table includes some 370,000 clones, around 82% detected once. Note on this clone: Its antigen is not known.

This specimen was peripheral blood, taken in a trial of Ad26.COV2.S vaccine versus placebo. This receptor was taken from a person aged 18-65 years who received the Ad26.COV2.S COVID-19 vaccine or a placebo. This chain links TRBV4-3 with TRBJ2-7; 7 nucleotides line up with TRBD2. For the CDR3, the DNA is TGCGCCAGCAGCCATTTAGCCGGGGGGAACTACGAGCAGTACTTC. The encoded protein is CASSHLAGGNYEQYF.